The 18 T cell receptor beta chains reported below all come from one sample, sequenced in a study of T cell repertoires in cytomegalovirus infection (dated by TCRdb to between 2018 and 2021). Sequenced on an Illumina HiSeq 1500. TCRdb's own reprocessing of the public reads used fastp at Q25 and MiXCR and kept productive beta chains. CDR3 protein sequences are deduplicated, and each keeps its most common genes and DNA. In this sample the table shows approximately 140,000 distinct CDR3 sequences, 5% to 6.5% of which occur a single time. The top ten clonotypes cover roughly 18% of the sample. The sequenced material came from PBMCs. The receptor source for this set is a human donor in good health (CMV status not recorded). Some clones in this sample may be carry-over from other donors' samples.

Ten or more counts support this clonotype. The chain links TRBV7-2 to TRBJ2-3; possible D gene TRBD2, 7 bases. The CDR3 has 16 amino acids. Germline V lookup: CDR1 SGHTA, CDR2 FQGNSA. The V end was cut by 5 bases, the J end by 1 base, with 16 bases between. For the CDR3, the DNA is TGTGCCAGCAGCATAGAGGGGGGGCGCGGCACAGATACGCAGTATTTT. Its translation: CASSIEGGRGTDTQYF.

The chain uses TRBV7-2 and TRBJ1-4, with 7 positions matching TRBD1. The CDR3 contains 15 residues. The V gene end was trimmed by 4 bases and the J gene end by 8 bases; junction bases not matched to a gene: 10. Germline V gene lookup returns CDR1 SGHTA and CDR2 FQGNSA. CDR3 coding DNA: TGTGCCAGCAGCTCCGAGGCAAGGGGGCAGGAAAAACTGTTTTTT. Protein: CASSSEARGQEKLFF.

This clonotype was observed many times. CDR3 DNA: TGTGCCAGCAGCTTAGGTCCCGGAGGTGGCGAGCAGTACTTC. Amino acid sequence: CASSLGPGGGEQYF. V gene TRBV7-9 combines with J gene TRBJ2-7; possibly TRBD2 for D (5 bases). The V end was cut by 1 base, the J end by 6 bases, with 13 bases between. This CDR3 is 14 amino acids long. Germline CDR1 is SEHNR and CDR2 is FQNEAQ (reference sequence).

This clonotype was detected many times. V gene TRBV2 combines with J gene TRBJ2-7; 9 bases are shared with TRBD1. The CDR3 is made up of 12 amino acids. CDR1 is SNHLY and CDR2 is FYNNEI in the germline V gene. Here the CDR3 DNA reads TGTGCAGGACGGACAGGGGTCTACGAGCAGTACTTC. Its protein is CAGRTGVYEQYF.

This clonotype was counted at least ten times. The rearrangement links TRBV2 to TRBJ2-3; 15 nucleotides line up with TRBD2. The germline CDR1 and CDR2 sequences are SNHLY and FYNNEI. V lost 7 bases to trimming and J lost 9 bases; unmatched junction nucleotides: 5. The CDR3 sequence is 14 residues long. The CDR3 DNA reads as TGTGCCAGCATGAGGACTAGCGGGGGGGGAACGCAGTATTTT. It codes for CASMRTSGGGTQYF.

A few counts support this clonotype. As DNA, the CDR3 is TGTGCCAGCTCACCGGACAGAAAAAGGGGCACAGATACGCAGTATTTT. Translation: CASSPDRKRGTDTQYF. The V gene is TRBV18, the J gene TRBJ2-3, with D tentatively TRBD1 (6 bases). The CDR3 has 16 amino acids. Germline CDR1 and CDR2: KGHSH and LQKENI. Trimming pared 3 bases from V and 1 base from J, leaving 14 bases between.

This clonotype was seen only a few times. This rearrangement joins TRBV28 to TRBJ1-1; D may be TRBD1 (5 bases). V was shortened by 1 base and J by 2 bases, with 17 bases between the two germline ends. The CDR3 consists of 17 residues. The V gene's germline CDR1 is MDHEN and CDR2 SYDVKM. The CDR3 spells CASSLFGPGGVNTEAFF. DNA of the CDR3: TGTGCCAGCAGTTTATTCGGTCCCGGAGGGGTTAACACTGAAGCTTTCTTT.

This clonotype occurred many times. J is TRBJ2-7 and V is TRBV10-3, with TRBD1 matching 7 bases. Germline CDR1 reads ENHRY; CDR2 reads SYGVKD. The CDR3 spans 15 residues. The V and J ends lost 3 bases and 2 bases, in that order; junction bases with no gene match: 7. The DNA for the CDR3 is TGTGCCATCAGTGATTGGACAGGTGACCCCTACGAGCAGTACTTC. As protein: CAISDWTGDPYEQYF.

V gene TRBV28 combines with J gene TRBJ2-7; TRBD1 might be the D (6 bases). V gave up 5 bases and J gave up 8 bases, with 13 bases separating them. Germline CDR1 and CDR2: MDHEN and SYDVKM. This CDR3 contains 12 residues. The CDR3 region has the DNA TGTGCCAGCAGTCTACGAGGGACACAGCAGTACTTC. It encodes CASSLRGTQQYF.

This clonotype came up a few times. The CDR3 nucleotides are TGTGCCAGCAGCTCGGACAGGGGCGGGGAGCAGTTCTTC. As protein: CASSSDRGGEQFF. The chain uses TRBV7-2 and TRBJ2-1; 9 bases map to TRBD1. This CDR3 has 13 residues. The germline gives CDR1 SGHTA, CDR2 FQGNSA. The V and J ends lost 4 bases and 10 bases, in that order; junction bases with no gene match: 5.

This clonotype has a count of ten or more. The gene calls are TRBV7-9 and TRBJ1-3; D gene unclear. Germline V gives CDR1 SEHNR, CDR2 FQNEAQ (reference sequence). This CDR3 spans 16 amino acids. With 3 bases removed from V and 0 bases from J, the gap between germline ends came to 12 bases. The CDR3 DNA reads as TGTGCCAGCAGCTTCGACCGGATCAGCTCTGGAAACACCATATATTTT. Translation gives CASSFDRISSGNTIYF.

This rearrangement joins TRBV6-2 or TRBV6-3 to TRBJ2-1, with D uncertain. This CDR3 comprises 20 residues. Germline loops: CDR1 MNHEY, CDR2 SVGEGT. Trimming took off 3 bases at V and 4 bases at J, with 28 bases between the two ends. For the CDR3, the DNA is TGTGCCAGCAGTTATGTCTTAGTAGTAGTCGGCGGAGACGATTACAATGAGCAGTTCTTC. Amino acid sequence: CASSYVLVVVGGDDYNEQFF.

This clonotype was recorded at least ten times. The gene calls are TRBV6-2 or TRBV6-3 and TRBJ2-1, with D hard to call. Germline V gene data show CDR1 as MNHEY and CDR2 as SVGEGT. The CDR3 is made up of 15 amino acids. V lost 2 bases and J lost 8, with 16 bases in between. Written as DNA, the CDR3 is TGTGCCAGCAGTTACCCGCCGAGCGCCAAAGATGAGCAGTTCTTC. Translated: CASSYPPSAKDEQFF.

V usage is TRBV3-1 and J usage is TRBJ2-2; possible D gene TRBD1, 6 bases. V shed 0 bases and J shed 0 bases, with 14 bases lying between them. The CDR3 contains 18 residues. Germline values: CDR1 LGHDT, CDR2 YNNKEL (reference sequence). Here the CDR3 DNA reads TGTGCCAGCAGCCAAGATAATCAGGGGTGGGCGAACACCGGGGAGCTGTTTTTT. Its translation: CASSQDNQGWANTGELFF.

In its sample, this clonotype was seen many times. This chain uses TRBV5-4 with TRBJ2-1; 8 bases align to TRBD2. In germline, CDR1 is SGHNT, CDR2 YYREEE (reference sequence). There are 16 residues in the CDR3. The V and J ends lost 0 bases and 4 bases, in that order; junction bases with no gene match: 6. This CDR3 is CASSLAAGGGYNEQFF. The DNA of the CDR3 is TGTGCCAGCAGCTTGGCCGCTGGCGGGGGGTACAATGAGCAGTTCTTC.

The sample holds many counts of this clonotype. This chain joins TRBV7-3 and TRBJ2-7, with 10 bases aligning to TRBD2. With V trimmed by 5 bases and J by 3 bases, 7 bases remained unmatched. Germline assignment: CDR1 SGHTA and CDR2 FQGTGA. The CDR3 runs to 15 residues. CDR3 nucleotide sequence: TGTGCCAGCAGCCCGAATAGCGGGGGGTTCTACGAGCAGTACTTC. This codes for CASSPNSGGFYEQYF.

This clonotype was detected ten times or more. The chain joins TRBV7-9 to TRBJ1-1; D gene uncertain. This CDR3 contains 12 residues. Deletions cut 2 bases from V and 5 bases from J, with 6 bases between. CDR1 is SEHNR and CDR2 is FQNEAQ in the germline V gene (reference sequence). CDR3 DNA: TGTGCCAGCAGCTTACCGGGGACTGAAGCTTTCTTT. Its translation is CASSLPGTEAFF.

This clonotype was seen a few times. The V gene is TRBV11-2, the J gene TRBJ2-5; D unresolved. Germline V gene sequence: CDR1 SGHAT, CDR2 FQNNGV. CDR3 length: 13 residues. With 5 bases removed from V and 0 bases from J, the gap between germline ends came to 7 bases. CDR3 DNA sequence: TGTGCCAGCAGCCCTCAGTACCAAGAGACCCAGTACTTC. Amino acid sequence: CASSPQYQETQYF.